Shown below are 8 T cell receptor beta chains from a single sample sequenced in a study of PD-L1 blockade in urothelial cancer. Libraries were prepared by immunoSEQ multiplex PCR; TCRdb keeps only in-frame clonotypes and omits some of them. The top ten hold 12% to 15% of the sample, which has 35,000 to 55,000 clones, around 89% seen once. The sequenced sample was PBMCs, obtained around atezolizumab (anti-PD-L1) treatment. Source of these receptors: an older woman with urothelial cancer.

The chain couples TRBV5-5 to TRBJ2-7; D perhaps matches TRBD2 (6 bases). V gave up 4 bases and J gave up 3 bases, with 14 bases separating them. Germline V gene lookup returns CDR1 SGHKS and CDR2 YYEKEE (reference sequence). The CDR3 consists of 14 residues. The CDR3: CASSRLGGGYEQYF. Here the CDR3 DNA reads TGTGCCAGCAGCCGTTTGGGGGGAGGCTACGAGCAGTACTTC.

The V call is TRBV10-1, the J call TRBJ2-7, with D maybe TRBD2 (5 bases). CDR3 length: 13 residues. Trimming pared 3 bases from V and 2 bases from J, leaving 8 bases between. Germline V CDR1 and CDR2: WNHNN, SYGVQD (reference sequence). CDR3 residues: CASSDGGPYEQYF. In nucleotides, the CDR3 is TGCGCCAGCAGTGATGGCGGGCCCTACGAGCAGTACTTC.

V is TRBV6-4 and J is TRBJ1-1; no definite D call. The CDR3 is 15 amino acids. V was pared by 3 bases and J by 1 base, with 12 bases between. Germline CDR1 and CDR2: MRHNA and SNTAGT. In DNA form, the CDR3 reads TGTGCCAGCAGTGAACAAGGACTGCCGAACACTGAAGCTTTCTTT. As protein: CASSEQGLPNTEAFF.

The chain carries TRBV29-1 and TRBJ1-3; D call uncertain. V lost 4 bases and J 3 bases, leaving 10 bases between the germline ends. CDR3 length: 13 amino acids. Germline V gene lookup returns CDR1 SQVTM and CDR2 ANQGSEA. The CDR3 protein is CSVVWGGGNTIYF. The CDR3 DNA follows: TGCAGCGTTGTCTGGGGAGGTGGAAACACCATATATTTT.

The chain carries TRBV7-3 and TRBJ2-2; the match to TRBD1 covers 9 bases. The V segment lost 4 bases and the J segment 4 bases; nucleotides outside the gene matches: 7. This CDR3 contains 16 residues. Per germline, CDR1 SGHTA and CDR2 FQGTGA. The DNA of the CDR3 is TGTGCCAGCAGCTCCTCGGGGACAGGGCGCACCGGGGAGCTGTTTTTT. Protein product: CASSSSGTGRTGELFF.

The chain is built from TRBV7-2 and TRBJ2-5, with 14 positions matching TRBD2. J gave up 5 bases and V 1 base, and 6 bases lay outside the gene matches. This CDR3 region has 17 residues. CDR1 and CDR2 (germline): SGHTA, FQGNSA. CDR3 in amino acids: CASSLEGTSGGGETQYF. DNA for the CDR3: TGTGCCAGCAGCTTAGAAGGGACTAGCGGGGGTGGGGAGACCCAGTACTTC.

The gene calls are TRBV18 and TRBJ2-7, with 8 bases matching TRBD1. The CDR3 consists of 13 residues. The V and J ends lost 5 bases and 3 bases, in that order; junction bases with no gene match: 3. The germline V gene encodes CDR1 KGHSH and CDR2 LQKENI. The CDR3 loop reads CASSGQGFYEQYF. Written as DNA, the CDR3 is TGTGCCAGCTCAGGACAGGGATTCTACGAGCAGTACTTC.

This clone was picked up one time. This chain joins TRBV10-2 and TRBJ2-7; 9 nucleotides agree with TRBD1. The CDR3 sequence is 15 residues long. Germline V lookup: CDR1 WSHSY, CDR2 SAAADI. Trimming cost V 6 bases and J 2 bases; bases outside gene matches: 8. The CDR3 DNA reads as TGCGCCAGCAGGGACAGGGGCCTCAGACCCTACGAGCAGTACTTC. Protein product: CASRDRGLRPYEQYF.